This TCR beta chain was captured in a study of CD8 T cells in ankylosing spondylitis (dated by TCRdb to between 2016 and 2019). For context, the study as a whole: To find TCR variants linked to disease, the study profiled T cell receptor beta repertoires in ankylosing spondylitis patients and healthy donors. The full study cohort was made up of over 20 ankylosing spondylitis patients and about a hundred healthy donors. Peripheral blood was sampled, and synovial fluid was also collected from ankylosing spondylitis patients. Study-wide conclusions, independent of this receptor: Some TCR beta motif variants had previously been reported in synovial fluid and blood of reactive arthritis patients, which suggested common disease-initiation mechanisms. Blood from ankylosing spondylitis patients appeared to be characterized by a TCR beta motif made up of 8 or 9 highly homologous amino acid variants. Significant enrichment of the disease-linked clones was reported in matched synovial fluid samples from ankylosing spondylitis patients. A CD8+ phenotype was shown by the disease-linked clones, which were found at relatively low frequencies in peripheral blood.

This clonotype showed up many times. The target of this receptor is not known. No per-base quality is available; no much larger clone lies one base away. The CDR3 sequence holds 15 residues, the cysteine and phenylalanine included. Only the CDR3 part of the read is kept: 45 bases, read in frame from the first base. The germline V and J ends show losses of 1 base and 9 bases respectively, and no gene match explains 6 bases of the junction. According to the germline V gene, CDR1 reads SGHRS and CDR2 reads YFSETQ. The listed sequencing device is Illumina HiSeq 2500. Quantitative 5'-RACE with molecular barcodes was used to prepare TCR beta libraries. Processing in the source paper ran as follows. A new computational method based on a probabilistic model of VDJ rearrangement was used to identify disease-linked TCR variants. TCRdb redid the processing of the public reads, applying fastp at Q25 and MiXCR, and retained in-frame beta chains. Rows with a matching CDR3 protein are joined into one entry that keeps the most common DNA and genes. These V and J calls rely on TCRdb rather than the paper's analysis. The sample table shows 250,000 to 300,000 distinct CDR3 sequences, and around 19% are seen once. The ten largest clones add up to under 8.5% of the sample.

The chain employs TRBV5-1 and TRBJ2-6, and 8 junction bases match TRBD2. Specimen: blood, either unsorted or a sorted T cell fraction (not recorded which). This receptor was obtained from a male donor with ankylosing spondylitis or in good health (not recorded which). The CDR3 here reads CASSLFAGGGNVLTF. The DNA sequence is as follows: TGCGCCAGCAGCTTGTTCGCGGGGGGCGGCAACGTCCTGACTTTC.